The clone carrying this TCR beta chain was detected only a few times. Its specificity is not known. This specimen comes from a study of T cells in Graves' hyperthyroidism and ophthalmopathy. Using RNA transcripts as the source, TCR beta CDR3 regions were amplified. HTBI primers were employed in a first-round RT-PCR of the TCR CDR3. One entry per CDR3 protein results from TCRdb running MiXCR on the multiplex PCR reads. Of roughly 740,000 distinct CDR3 sequences in the sample, about 16% were seen once. Trimming removed 0 bases at V and 0 bases at J, with 16 bases between. This CDR3 region has 18 residues. Germline V gene data show CDR1 as SEHNR and CDR2 as FQNEAQ (reference sequence). Broader study findings: In blood, most of the thyroid clonotypes expanded above 0.001 were also present.

The specimen was blood. The source of this sequence is a man younger than 30 with Graves' hyperthyroidism. The chain uses TRBV7-9 and TRBJ2-3, with D maybe TRBD2 (6 bases). CDR3 in amino acids: CASSLATHSGRSTDTQYF. The CDR3 bases are TGTGCCAGCAGCTTAGCTACACACTCAGGGAGGAGCACAGATACGCAGTATTTT.